A single sample is the source of the 18 T cell receptor beta chains below, sequenced in a study of lung T cells in sarcoidosis with Löfgren's syndrome. TCRdb re-called the reads with MiXCR, one entry per CDR3 protein. The table has roughly 63,000 distinct CDR3 sequences, 21% seen once. What was sequenced was CD4+ T cells from PBMCs. The source of these receptors is a human donor with sarcoidosis (Löfgren's syndrome or another form), or a control subject (not recorded which).

The V and J genes are TRBV18 and TRBJ1-4; 7 bases match TRBD1. Germline loops: CDR1 KGHSH, CDR2 LQKENI. The CDR3 is 15 amino acids. V lost 3 bases to trimming and J lost 3 bases; unmatched junction nucleotides: 4. The CDR3 here is CASSPWTGSNEKLFF. CDR3 DNA sequence: TGTGCCAGCTCACCCTGGACAGGATCTAATGAAAAACTGTTTTTT.

This clonotype occurred many times. The chain has TRBV27 and TRBJ2-7, with TRBD2 as a possible D gene (5 bases). V was trimmed by 2 bases and J by 2 bases, leaving 10 bases between them. Germline V lookup: CDR1 MNHEY, CDR2 SMNVEV (reference sequence). This CDR3 contains 14 residues. CDR3 sequence (DNA): TGTGCCAGCAGTTTAAAAGAGGGTCCCTACGAGCAGTACTTC. The encoded protein is CASSLKEGPYEQYF.

This clonotype appeared a few times. The chain recombines TRBV7-6 with TRBJ2-2; a weak D match, TRBD2 (5 bases). The germline V and J ends were trimmed by 4 bases and 8 bases, with 11 bases remaining between them. Germline V CDR1 and CDR2: SGHVS, FNYEAQ. The CDR3 covers 13 residues. This CDR3 reads CASSYRPGGELFF. The DNA of the CDR3 is TGTGCCAGCAGCTACCGCCCGGGAGGGGAGCTGTTTTTT.

The chain couples TRBV10-3 to TRBJ2-7; D might be TRBD1 or TRBD2, each matching 5 bases. Trimming took 2 bases from V and 2 from J, leaving 10 bases between them. The germline CDR1 and CDR2 sequences are ENHRY and SYGVKD. This CDR3 has 14 amino acids. CDR3 coding DNA: TGTGCCATCAGTGAGGGGACCAGTCCCTACGAGCAGTACTTC. It codes for CAISEGTSPYEQYF.

This clonotype came up a few times. V gene TRBV19 combines with J gene TRBJ2-7, with 11 bases matching TRBD1. The CDR3 is 15 amino acids. Germline V gene sequence: CDR1 LNHDA, CDR2 SQIVND (reference sequence). J lost 6 bases, V lost 1 base, and 5 bases had no gene match. CDR3 in DNA: TGTGCCAGTAGTATAGCCGGACAGGGGGCGGTCGAGCAGTACTTC. It yields the protein CASSIAGQGAVEQYF.

The chain couples TRBV12-3 or TRBV12-4 to TRBJ1-1, with D perhaps TRBD1 (5 bases). The CDR3 has 16 residues. V was shortened by 7 bases and J by 1 base, with 19 bases between the two germline ends. CDR3 in amino acids: CASTLPRGVANTEAFF. CDR3 sequence (DNA): TGTGCCAGCACCCTTCCCCGGGGGGTAGCGAACACTGAAGCTTTCTTT.

The sample holds many counts of this clonotype. The J gene is TRBJ2-5, the V gene TRBV20-1, with TRBD2 as a possible D gene (5 bases). V was pared by 2 bases and J by 3 bases, with 10 bases between. The CDR3 covers 13 residues. Germline values: CDR1 DFQATT, CDR2 SNEGSKA (reference sequence). This chain's CDR3 is CSARQGLKETQYF. The CDR3 DNA is TGCAGTGCTAGACAAGGACTCAAAGAGACCCAGTACTTC.

This clonotype was seen just once. Possible read error: a much larger clone is one base away. J is TRBJ2-7 and V is TRBV28, with D possibly TRBD2 on 6 matching bases. The CDR3 has 16 amino acids. The germline V and J ends were trimmed by 5 bases and 2 bases, with 19 bases remaining between them. In germline, CDR1 is MDHEN, CDR2 SYDVKM. As DNA, the CDR3 is TGTGCCAGCAGTCCTTATGTCGGGACTCTGCCCTACGAGCAGTACTTC. Protein sequence: CASSPYVGTLPYEQYF.

As concerns this clonotype: This may be a read error: a much more frequent sequence differs by one nucleotide. The chain employs TRBV27 and TRBJ2-1, with unresolved D. Trimming left V 4 bases short and J 4 bases short, with 11 bases between. The germline gives CDR1 MNHEY, CDR2 SMNVEV (reference sequence). The CDR3 is 14 residues long. The CDR3 nucleotides are TGTGCCAGCAGTTCCCTTTTCAGATACAATGAGCAGTTCTTC. It yields the protein CASSSLFRYNEQFF.

This clonotype was picked up a small number of times. J is TRBJ2-7 and V is TRBV28, with 7 bases aligning to TRBD1. V trimming: 5 bases; J trimming: 0 bases; junction bases outside the gene matches: 7. The CDR3 is made up of 15 amino acids. The germline V gene has CDR1 MDHEN and CDR2 SYDVKM. CDR3 DNA: TGTGCCAGCAGTCCCGGGACAGAGTACTCCTACGAGCAGTACGTC. Encoded protein: CASSPGTEYSYEQYV.

Only a few counts were recorded for this clonotype. V usage is TRBV7-2 and J usage is TRBJ2-1, with TRBD2 as a possible D gene (6 bases). In germline, CDR1 is SGHTA, CDR2 FQGNSA. V lost 7 bases to trimming and J lost 8 bases, with 12 bases between them. The CDR3 has 12 amino acids. CDR3 sequence (DNA): TGTGCCAGCACCCAGACTAGTCATGAGCAGTTCTTC. Translated, it gives CASTQTSHEQFF.

This clonotype has ten or more counts. This chain connects TRBV18 to TRBJ1-1; D possibly corresponds to TRBD1 (5 bases). The CDR3 spans 16 residues. The germline V and J ends were trimmed by 5 bases and 0 bases, with 16 bases remaining between them. The germline CDR1 and CDR2 sequences are KGHSH and LQKENI. The CDR3 is CASSTGRSPMNTEAFF. The CDR3 DNA reads as TGTGCCAGCTCAACAGGACGAAGCCCCATGAACACTGAAGCTTTCTTT.

The chain combines TRBV3-1 with TRBJ2-3, with TRBD2 matching over 8 bases. Trimming at V came to 4 bases and at J to 4 bases, leaving 7 bases not matched to a gene. The CDR3 loop spans 15 amino acids. Germline V gene sequence: CDR1 LGHDT, CDR2 YNNKEL (reference sequence). The CDR3 nucleotides read TGTGCCAGCAGCCTGCCCAGCGGGGGTGCAGATACGCAGTATTTT. It specifies CASSLPSGGADTQYF.

This clonotype was picked up many times. The chain joins TRBV6-4 to TRBJ2-3; 7 bases align to TRBD1. Germline V CDR1 and CDR2: MRHNA, SNTAGT. With V trimmed by 4 bases and J by 0 bases, 4 bases remained unmatched. CDR3 size: 15 residues. DNA for the CDR3: TGTGCCAGCAGTGGACAGGGATCTAGCACAGATACGCAGTATTTT. Translation: CASSGQGSSTDTQYF.

This clonotype was seen ten or more times. This chain links TRBV20-1 with TRBJ1-5, with D possibly being TRBD1 (5 bases). Germline V gives CDR1 DFQATT, CDR2 SNEGSKA (reference sequence). CDR3 length: 13 amino acids. The V gene lost 5 bases and the J gene lost 6 bases, with 14 bases spanning the gap. The CDR3 region has the DNA TGCAGTGCTCAGCCAGGGTTTGGTCAGCCCCAGCATTTT. Translated: CSAQPGFGQPQHF.

Comments on this clonotype: A much larger clone is a single base away; this may be a read error. V is TRBV6-2 or TRBV6-3 and J is TRBJ2-3; D is uncertain. CDR1 is MNHEY and CDR2 is SVGEGT in the germline V gene. Trimming removed 2 bases at V and 1 base at J, with 10 bases between. The CDR3 contains 15 residues. The DNA of the CDR3 is TGTGCCAGCAGTTACCGCTCTACGGGCACAGATACGCAGTATTTT. Residues: CASSYRSTGTDTQYF.

This clonotype has more than one count but fewer than ten. The chain recombines TRBV3-1 with TRBJ1-5, with 9 bases aligning to TRBD1. With 0 bases clipped from V and 7 bases from J, the junction kept 7 bases outside the gene matches. The germline gives CDR1 LGHDT, CDR2 YNNKEL (reference sequence). This CDR3 is built from 16 residues. The CDR3: CASSQDGTGKGQPQHF. CDR3 nucleotide sequence: TGTGCCAGCAGCCAAGACGGGACAGGGAAAGGACAGCCCCAGCATTTT.

This clonotype was seen a few times. The chain links TRBV10-3 to TRBJ2-7, with D hard to call. The CDR3 contains 12 residues. Trimming cost V 10 bases and J 1 base, with 11 bases left between them. CDR1 is ENHRY, CDR2 SYGVKD, per germline. DNA of the CDR3: TGTGCCACCGCGGAGATTTCCTACGAGCAGTACGTC. It yields the protein CATAEISYEQYV.